Sequencing of this T cell receptor beta chain was carried out in a study of blood T cell repertoires in COVID-19. Study context: Some COVID-19 samples were acute and others convalescent; all came from the United States, Italy and Spain. Sources were T cells, B-cell-depleted T cells, or PBMCs; the material itself was cDNA or gDNA.

This clone was detected once. Trimming stripped 4 bases from V and 5 bases from J, with 18 bases between. Germline V lookup: CDR1 MNHEY, CDR2 SMNVEV (reference sequence). This CDR3 is built from 15 residues. In the authors' workflow: Reference gene primers were amplified, and this amplification served to estimate nucleated cell counts. Libraries were prepared by immunoSEQ multiplex PCR; TCRdb keeps only in-frame clonotypes and omits some of them. That table gives V, J and clone size, and the DNA gave D and trimming. The repertoire holds roughly 34,000 clones, with approximately 90% as singletons. The genes are TRBV27 and TRBJ2-7; tentatively, D is TRBD1 (6 bases). The sequence was obtained from a human donor with active COVID-19. The donor label of this sample is uncertain. The sequenced sample consisted of peripheral blood. In nucleotides, the CDR3 is TGTGCCAGCAGTTCCACCCCAGGGACAATCCACGAGCAGTACTTC. It yields the protein CASSSTPGTIHEQYF.